Sequencing of this TCR beta chain was carried out in a study of T cell responses to AZD1222 COVID-19 vaccine. Overall study context: Pooled in the analysis were second doses at about 4 or about 12 weeks.

Generated by immunoSEQ multiplex PCR, the TCRdb table keeps only in-frame clones and is missing some. The table records 100,000 to 150,000 clones, more than 85% of them present only once. Comments on this clone: Antigen specificity is unknown.

Study-wide results and limits: It was only after the peak T cell response that any repertoires were sampled. Across spike, vaccine-associated CD4 TCRs were found, dominant at 160-218 and 743-854. Clonal diversity was possibly underestimated, and the donors were mostly white British, with more females.

Trimming cost V 6 bases and J 5 bases, with 13 bases left between them. Per the germline V gene, CDR1 is MDHEN and CDR2 is SYDVKM. The CDR3 is 13 amino acids. The input for sequencing was peripheral blood, taken on day 0 of AZD1222 vaccination. This clonotype was sampled from an adult in good health. The rearrangement joins TRBV28 to TRBJ1-1, with a weak D call TRBD1 (5 bases). The CDR3: CASRKRGETEAFF. Here the CDR3 DNA reads TGTGCCAGCAGGAAGCGGGGGGAGACTGAAGCTTTCTTT.